Here is one TCR beta chain with its context. Per the original methods: Estimated nucleated cell counts came from reference gene primer amplification. Clones were read by immunoSEQ multiplex PCR, and TCRdb kept only the in-frame ones, dropping some. The DNA gave D and trimming, while V, J and clone size come from that table. The data hold about 47,000 clones, with roughly 80% observed a single time. This CDR3 region has 15 residues. Germline V gene lookup returns CDR1 MNHEY and CDR2 SMNVEV (reference sequence). Germline trimming cut 3 bases from V and 3 bases from J; bases unmatched to any gene: 7. The data are from a study of blood T cell repertoires in COVID-19. Whole-study context: From the United States, Italy and Spain came samples of acute and convalescent COVID-19. From T cells, B-cell-depleted T cells, or PBMCs came the material, which was cDNA or gDNA.

The sequence was obtained from a human donor with acute or convalescent COVID-19. The donor label of this sample is uncertain. The sample comprised peripheral blood. J is TRBJ1-1 and V is TRBV27; the match to TRBD1 covers 7 bases. In DNA form, the CDR3 reads TGTGCCAGCAGTTTGGGGGGCAGGGGGGACACTGAAGCTTTCTTT. Its protein product is CASSLGGRGDTEAFF.